The entry below gives a single T cell receptor (beta chain) sequence along with its context. Its target is not known. The data were obtained in a study of blood T cells in healthy people across ages. General study findings and limits: Naive T cell percentage showed a strong correlation with TCR beta diversity. Long-lived donors exceeded aged donors in naive CD4+ cells and diversity.

Germline V gives CDR1 LGHNA, CDR2 YSLEER. This CDR3 contains 16 residues. V shed 2 bases, J shed 2 bases, and the junction held 6 bases outside the gene matches. With a J-beta primer mix and a sample-barcoded 5' primer, a second PCR ran about 7 to 12 cycles. From the 5' RACE reads, TCRdb called clonotypes with MiXCR, one entry per CDR3 protein. The sample shows fewer than 950,000 distinct CDR3 sequences, 30% to 45% of them seen only once. Sequencing was carried out using blood. The TCR was taken from a man between 18 and 29 years old in good health. V usage is TRBV4-3 and J usage is TRBJ1-5; the match to TRBD1 covers 7 bases. The CDR3, as DNA: TGCGCCAGCAGCCAAACCAGGGGGATGGGCAATCAGCCCCAGCATTTT. This sequence encodes CASSQTRGMGNQPQHF.